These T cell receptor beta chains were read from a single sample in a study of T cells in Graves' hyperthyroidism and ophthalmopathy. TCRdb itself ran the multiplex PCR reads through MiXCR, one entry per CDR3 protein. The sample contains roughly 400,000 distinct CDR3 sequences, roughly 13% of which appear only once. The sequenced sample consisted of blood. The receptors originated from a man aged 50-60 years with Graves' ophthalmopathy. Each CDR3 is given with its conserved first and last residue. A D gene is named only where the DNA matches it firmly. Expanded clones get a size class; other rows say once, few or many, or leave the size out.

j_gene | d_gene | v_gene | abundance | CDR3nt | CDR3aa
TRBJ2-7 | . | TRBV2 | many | TGTGCCAGCAGTGGAACCCGGGGAGGAGGGAACTACGAGCAGTACTTC | CASSGTRGGGNYEQYF
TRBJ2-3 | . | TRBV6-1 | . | TGTGCCAGCAGTAGGAGCCGGCAAAGCGCAGATACGCAGTATTTT | CASSRSRQSADTQYF
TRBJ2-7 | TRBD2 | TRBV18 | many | TGTGCCAGCTCAGCCTCCAGCGGACTAGCGGGGGTTACTGACGAGCAGTACTTC | CASSASSGLAGVTDEQYF
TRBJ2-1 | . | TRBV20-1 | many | TGCAGTGCACAGGTGCGGGAAACTTACAATGAGCAGTTCTTC | CSAQVRETYNEQFF
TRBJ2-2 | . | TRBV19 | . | TGTGCCAGTAGTAGGTTTACCGGGGAGCTGTTTTTT | CASSRFTGELFF
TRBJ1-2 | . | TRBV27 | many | TGTGCCAGCAGTTTGCCCGGGGATGGCTACACCTTC | CASSLPGDGYTF
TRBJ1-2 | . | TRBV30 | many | TGTGCCTGGAGTGTAAATGATGGCTACACCTTC | CAWSVNDGYTF
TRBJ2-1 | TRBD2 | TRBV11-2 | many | TGTGCCAGCAGCTCGGAGGTTCTAGCGGGAGATCGTCGCAATGAGCAGTTCTTC | CASSSEVLAGDRRNEQFF
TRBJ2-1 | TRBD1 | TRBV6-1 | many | TGTGCCAGCCTAAGACAGGGAATCAATGAGCAGTTCTTC | CASLRQGINEQFF
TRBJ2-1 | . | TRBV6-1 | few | TGTGCCAGCAGAGCAACGGGTTGGGGGGGGCGCGTCGATGAGCAGTTCTTC | CASRATGWGGRVDEQFF
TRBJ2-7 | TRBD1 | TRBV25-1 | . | TGTGTCAGCAGTCCCGGGACAGGGGACGAGCAGTACTTC | CVSSPGTGDEQYF
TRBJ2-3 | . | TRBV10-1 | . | TGCGCCAGCAGGGCTTCAGGACAGAATACGCAGTATTTT | CASRASGQNTQYF
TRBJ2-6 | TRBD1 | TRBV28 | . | TGTGCCAGCAGATCGACAGGGGGCGACAATCGCTCTGGGGCCAACGTCCTGACTTTC | CASRSTGGDNRSGANVLTF
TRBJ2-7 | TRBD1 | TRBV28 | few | TGTGCCAGCAAACTACAGGGGGCGGCCTACGAGCAGTACTTC | CASKLQGAAYEQYF
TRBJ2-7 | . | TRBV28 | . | TGTGCCACCTTGGGGAAAAGTTTTTTCGAGCAGTACTTC | CATLGKSFFEQYF
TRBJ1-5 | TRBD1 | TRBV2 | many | TGTGCCAGCAAGGACAGGGCAAGCAATCAGCCCCAGCATTTT | CASKDRASNQPQHF
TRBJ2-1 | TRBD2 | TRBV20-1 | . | TGCAGTGCAGACCGGGAGGGCCTTTTCCATGAGCAGTTCTTC | CSADREGLFHEQFF
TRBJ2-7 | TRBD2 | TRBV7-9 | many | TGTGCCAGCAGCTTTAGCGGGAGGGAGCCCTACGAGCAGTACTTC | CASSFSGREPYEQYF
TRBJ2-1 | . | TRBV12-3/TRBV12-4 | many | TGTGCCAGCAGTTTAGTGGACAATGAGCAGTTCTTC | CASSLVDNEQFF
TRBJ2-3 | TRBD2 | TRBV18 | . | TGTGCCAGCTCACCAGCGGGACTAGCGGGAGGTAGCACAGATACGCAGTATTTT | CASSPAGLAGGSTDTQYF
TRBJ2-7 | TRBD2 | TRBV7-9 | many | TGTGCCAGCAGCTTAGCAGCACTAGCGGGGCACGAGCAGTACTTC | CASSLAALAGHEQYF
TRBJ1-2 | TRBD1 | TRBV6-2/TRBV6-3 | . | TGTGCCAGCAGCCCGGACAGGGTAAATGGCTACACCTTC | CASSPDRVNGYTF
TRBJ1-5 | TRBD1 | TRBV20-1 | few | TGCAGTGCTAAACAGGGGAATCAGCCCCAGCATTTT | CSAKQGNQPQHF
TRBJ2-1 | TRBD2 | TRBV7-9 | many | TGTGCCAGCAGCTTAACGTCTAGCGGAAGTTTTGAGCAGTTCTTC | CASSLTSSGSFEQFF
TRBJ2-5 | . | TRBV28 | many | TGTGCCAGCAGCCGACAGGCCCAAGAGACCCAGTACTTC | CASSRQAQETQYF
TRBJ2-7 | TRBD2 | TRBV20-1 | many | TGCAGTGCTAGAGGCCAGCGGGATACCTACGAGCAGTACTTC | CSARGQRDTYEQYF
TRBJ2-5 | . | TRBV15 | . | TGTGCCACCAGCAGAGGACACCAAGAGACCCAGTACTTC | CATSRGHQETQYF
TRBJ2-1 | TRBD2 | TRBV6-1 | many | TGTGCCAGCAGTCGACTAGCGGACAATGAGCAGTTCTTC | CASSRLADNEQFF
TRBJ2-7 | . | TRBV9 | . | TGTGCCAGCAGCGTAGCCGGGGACAACTACGAGCAGTACTTC | CASSVAGDNYEQYF